This TCR beta chain emerged from a study of vaccination effects on CD4 cells after COVID-19. Looking at the study overall: Every well housed around 2.1 million PBMC, which grew in culture alongside 10 IU/ml IL-2 and 10 ug/ml peptides.

Generated by immunoSEQ multiplex PCR, the TCRdb table keeps only in-frame clones and is missing some. The sample shows 45,000 to 60,000 clones, 60% to 85% of them seen only once. Trimming removed 4 bases from V and 7 bases from J; junction bases left unmatched: 5. The CDR3 contains 13 residues. Germline V gene data show CDR1 as SGHTA and CDR2 as FQGNSA. Comments on this clone: Its target is unknown.

Cells that had been cultured for 10 days were the source of isolated CD4+ T cells. This receptor was obtained from a human donor who received a COVID-19 vaccine. Sequenced here: CD4+ T cells from PBMCs cultured without peptide, sampled before COVID-19 vaccination. The chain uses TRBV7-2 and TRBJ1-2; the match to TRBD1 covers 8 bases. CDR3 DNA: TGTGCCAGCAGCTCGACAGGGGATATTGGCTACACCTTC. Protein sequence: CASSSTGDIGYTF. The entire variable domain, with the rest obtained from reference TRBV7-2 and TRBJ1-2, is as follows: GAGVSQSPSNKVTEKGKDVELRCDPISGHTALYWYRQSLGQGLEFLIYFQGNSAPDKSGLPSDRFSAERTGGSVSTLTIQRTQQEDSAVYLCASSSTGDIGYTFGSGTRLTVV.